This T cell receptor beta chain was sequenced for a study of cytomegalovirus exposure and HLA in healthy donors. Study as a whole: Within the Caucasian-associated ancestry cluster were 81% of the 398 genotyped donors. Study-level findings and limits: In most subjects, TCR beta sequences reportedly gave accurate predictions of HLA-A and HLA-B alleles.

Turning to this clone: Antigen unknown.

PCR involved 60 Vbeta and 13 Jbeta primers. Per the study methods: There were about 80 million unique TCR beta chains by a later count, and approximately 12 million of them were shared. Generated by immunoSEQ multiplex PCR, the TCRdb table keeps only in-frame clones and is missing some. That table supplies the V and J calls and clone size; D and trimming were determined from the DNA. The repertoire holds 150,000 to 200,000 clones, with approximately 80% as singletons. The V segment lost 7 bases and the J segment 0 bases; nucleotides outside the gene matches: 3. CDR3 length: 14 residues. Germline loops: CDR1 SGHAT, CDR2 FQNNGV.

The TCR sequence derives from a woman in her thirties in good health and CMV-seronegative. This chain links TRBV11-2 with TRBJ2-7; 10 nucleotides align to TRBD2. Input material: PBMCs. The CDR3 reads CASTGLADSYEQYF. The CDR3 DNA sequence: TGTGCCAGCACCGGACTAGCGGACTCCTACGAGCAGTACTTC.